This T cell receptor (beta chain) came from a study of identical twins. This clonotype was counted at least ten times. TCRdb itself ran the 5' RACE reads through MiXCR, one entry per CDR3 protein. Of hundreds of thousands of distinct CDR3 sequences listed, over 8.5% are singletons. This CDR3 has 15 residues. Losses at the gene ends were 0 bases for V and 7 bases for J; bases not matched to a gene: 2. Per the germline V gene, CDR1 is SGHRS and CDR2 is YFSETQ. A further study also used this sample, focusing on yellow fever vaccine responses in identical twins.

The TCR was taken from a woman aged 18-35 years in good health. This chain joins TRBV5-1 and TRBJ1-6, with TRBD1 matching over 9 bases. Sequences were obtained from PBMCs. The CDR3 DNA is TGCGCCAGCAGCTTGGGACAGGGGGACAATTCACCCCTCCACTTT. As protein: CASSLGQGDNSPLHF.